This T cell receptor beta chain was documented in a study of shared clonotypes between healthy human individuals. It was across several immunoSEQ plates that each subset's genomic DNA was evenly split. This table comes from immunoSEQ multiplex PCR, and its TCRdb copy is limited to in-frame clones, with some not included. The table records about 2 million clones, approximately 95% of them present only once. Per the germline V gene, CDR1 is SEHNR and CDR2 is FQNEAQ (reference sequence). V was clipped by 3 bases and J by 6 bases, with 11 bases between them. This CDR3 has 13 residues. In the naive CD8 group, cells lacked CD45RO and were positively selected for CCR7, so terminally differentiated effector memory CD45RA+ cells were left out.

The clonotype comes from a man aged 18 to 29 in good health. Sequencing was performed on naive CD8+ T cells sorted from blood. The chain has TRBV7-9 and TRBJ1-2; D ambiguous. CDR3 protein: CASSFGWEDGYTF. DNA for the CDR3: TGTGCCAGCAGCTTCGGGTGGGAAGATGGCTACACCTTC.